These 8 T cell receptor beta chains were all obtained from the same sample, sequenced in a study of CD8 T cells in Susac syndrome. An amount of RNA that ranged from roughly 0.45 to 1 ug was reverse transcribed with random hexamers. MiXCR, run by TCRdb on the immunoSEQ multiplex PCR reads, gives a single entry per CDR3 protein. The table includes about 120,000 distinct CDR3 sequences, approximately 90% detected once. Material: CD8+ T cells from PBMCs. The origin of the receptors is a human donor in good health.

This clonotype occurred a few times. The rearrangement joins TRBV6-2 or TRBV6-3 to TRBJ1-1; maybe TRBD1 (6 bases). This CDR3 region has 14 residues. Trimming removed 5 bases from V and 1 base from J, with 11 bases in between. Germline CDR1 is MNHEY and CDR2 is SVGEGT. The CDR3 DNA reads TGTGCCAGCAGTGGGGGCCAGAGGAACACTGAAGCTTTCTTT. Encoded protein: CASSGGQRNTEAFF.

This clonotype was seen a few times. The V and J genes are TRBV5-1 and TRBJ2-3; 13 nucleotides agree with TRBD2. The CDR3 contains 16 residues. Germline loops: CDR1 SGHRS, CDR2 YFSETQ. V lost 5 bases to trimming and J lost 6 bases; unmatched junction nucleotides: 9. CDR3 coding DNA: TGCGCCAGCAGACCCGGACTAGCGGGAGCTTTGGATACGCAGTATTTT. Its protein product is CASRPGLAGALDTQYF.

The V and J genes are TRBV29-1 and TRBJ1-2; D possibly corresponds to TRBD1 (5 bases). The CDR3 is 13 residues long. V was clipped by 3 bases and J by 6 bases, with 14 bases between them. The V gene's germline CDR1 is SQVTM and CDR2 ANQGSEA. CDR3 residues: CSVDSQGDHGYTF. The CDR3 nucleotides are TGCAGCGTTGATAGCCAGGGTGACCATGGCTACACCTTC.

The chain carries TRBV7-2 and TRBJ2-5, with 7 bases identical to TRBD1. This CDR3 has 14 amino acids. Per the germline V gene, CDR1 is SGHTA and CDR2 is FQGNSA. With V trimmed by 5 bases and J by 4 bases, 7 bases remained unmatched. In DNA, the CDR3 is TGTGCCAGCAGCAGACCGGGACAGCCAGAGACCCAGTACTTC. This translates into CASSRPGQPETQYF.

The chain employs TRBV20-1 and TRBJ1-6, with a weak D call TRBD1 (5 bases). There are 16 residues in the CDR3. The V end was cut by 3 bases, the J end by 10 bases, with 22 bases between. CDR1 is DFQATT, CDR2 SNEGSKA, per germline (reference sequence). Here the CDR3 DNA reads TGCAGTGCTAGCCTCAGGGATCCGGGCCGTGCATCACCCCTCCACTTT. It translates to CSASLRDPGRASPLHF.

This chain uses TRBV10-2 with TRBJ2-1; 11 bases are shared with TRBD2. This CDR3 is built from 16 residues. The junction had 10 bases not matched to a gene; V was cut back by 8 bases and J by 4 bases. CDR1 is WSHSY and CDR2 is SAAADI in the germline V gene. DNA of the CDR3: TGCGCCAGCGTAGCGGGAGGGTTTAACTCATACAATGAGCAGTTCTTC. Protein sequence: CASVAGGFNSYNEQFF.

The chain couples TRBV12-3 or TRBV12-4 to TRBJ1-2; 12 bases are shared with TRBD1. This CDR3 spans 14 amino acids. J lost 7 bases, V lost 6 bases, and 6 bases had no gene match. CDR3 amino acids: CASSPGQGAFGYTF. As DNA, the CDR3 is TGTGCCAGCAGCCCGGGACAGGGGGCCTTTGGCTACACCTTC.

This chain's CDR3 is CASSQGGLAGSYNEQFF. Written as DNA, the CDR3 is TGTGCCAGCAGCCAAGGGGGACTAGCGGGAAGCTACAATGAGCAGTTCTTC. This sequence joins TRBV4-2 and TRBJ2-1; 13 bases fit TRBD2. Germline CDR1 reads LGHNA; CDR2 reads YNFKEQ. The CDR3 extends over 17 amino acids. The ends lost 1 base at V and 3 bases at J; junction bases unmatched: 3.